These 13 T cell receptor beta chains were all obtained from the same sample, sequenced in a study of blood T cells in healthy people across ages. Through a sample-barcoded 5' primer and a J-beta primer mix, a second PCR was run for roughly 7 to 12 cycles. TCRdb recomputed calls from the 5' RACE reads with MiXCR, one row per CDR3 protein. In the table there are roughly 1,100,000 distinct CDR3 sequences, less than 25% of which are singletons. This same sample was also taken into another study, of T cells of mothers and their children.

Input material: blood. The source of these receptors is a girl aged 2-10 years in good health.

The V and J genes are TRBV5-5 and TRBJ2-7; 8 bases match TRBD2. Germline CDR1 is SGHKS and CDR2 is YYEKEE (reference sequence). The CDR3 is 14 amino acids. V dropped 4 bases and J dropped 3; count of bases not matched to a gene: 6. CDR3 protein: CASSREGPRYEQYF. CDR3 sequence (DNA): TGTGCCAGCAGCCGGGAGGGCCCCCGCTACGAGCAGTACTTC.

This chain connects TRBV20-1 to TRBJ2-7; the D is unclear. V was trimmed by 2 bases and J by 4 bases, leaving 12 bases between them. This CDR3 spans 13 amino acids. Germline loops: CDR1 DFQATT, CDR2 SNEGSKA (reference sequence). The CDR3 DNA follows: TGCAGTGCTAGATGGGGAACCCAATACGAGCAGTACTTC. This codes for CSARWGTQYEQYF.

This clonotype showed up just a few times. The chain carries TRBV9 and TRBJ2-5, with TRBD1 matching 8 bases. The last part of the DNA fits TRBJ2-1 better; the J call may be wrong. Germline V gene data show CDR1 as SGDLS and CDR2 as YYNGEE. CDR3 length: 15 residues. CDR3 loop: CASSVAGGLINEQFF. CDR3 coding DNA: TGTGCCAGCAGCGTGGCAGGGGGCCTGATCAATGAGCAGTTCTTC.

The rearrangement uses TRBV7-9 and TRBJ2-1; D is unresolved. This CDR3 contains 16 residues. The germline V gene has CDR1 SEHNR and CDR2 FQNEAQ (reference sequence). Trimming left V 0 bases short and J 8 bases short, with 17 bases between. CDR3 sequence: CASSLARATFGDEQFF. CDR3 coding DNA: TGTGCCAGCAGCTTAGCCCGGGCGACCTTTGGAGATGAGCAGTTCTTC.

This clonotype has just a few counts. The chain recombines TRBV5-5 with TRBJ1-6, with D uncertain. The CDR3 is 15 residues long. V was pared by 0 bases and J by 6 bases, with 10 bases between. CDR1 SGHKS and CDR2 YYEKEE come from the germline V gene (reference sequence). The CDR3 DNA sequence: TGTGCCAGCAGCTTGGTGGGGTACGGTAATTCACCCCTCCACTTT. It translates to CASSLVGYGNSPLHF. The full variable domain, in which reference TRBV5-5 and TRBJ1-6 provide the parts outside the CDR3, is DAGVTQSPTHLIKTRGQQVTLRCSPISGHKSVSWYQQVLGQGPQFIFQYYEKEERGRGNFPDRFSARQFPNYSSELNVNALLLGDSALYLCASSLVGYGNSPLHFGNGTRLTVT.

This clonotype turned up a few times. The CDR3 region is CASSSKIRVQSEQYF. CDR3 nucleotides: TGTGCCAGCAGTTCGAAAATAAGGGTCCAGTCCGAGCAGTACTTC. J is TRBJ2-7 and V is TRBV2; no clear D gene. Per the germline V gene, CDR1 is SNHLY and CDR2 is FYNNEI. This CDR3 comprises 15 residues. V lost 5 bases to trimming and J lost 6 bases, with 20 bases between them.

This sequence joins TRBV4-3 and TRBJ2-7; 7 bases agree with TRBD2. The CDR3 length is 15 residues. J gave up 3 bases and V 1 base, and 6 bases lay outside the gene matches. Germline loops: CDR1 LGHNA, CDR2 YSLEER. Written as DNA, the CDR3 is TGCGCCAGCAGCCAAGCGGCTAGCGGCTACTACGAGCAGTACTTC. Protein product: CASSQAASGYYEQYF.

This clonotype was seen a handful of times. The rearrangement links TRBV4-1 to TRBJ2-6; D not resolved. Trimming left V 1 base short and J 0 bases short, with 7 bases between. The germline V gene encodes CDR1 MGHRA and CDR2 YSYEKL. The CDR3 has 16 residues. For the CDR3, the DNA is TGCGCCAGCAGCCAAGTAGGATTCTCTGGGGCCAACGTCCTGACTTTC. As protein: CASSQVGFSGANVLTF.

This clonotype was detected a few times. The chain uses TRBV10-3 and TRBJ2-5; 10 nucleotides line up with TRBD2. Germline V lookup: CDR1 ENHRY, CDR2 SYGVKD. The CDR3 is made up of 13 amino acids. V lost 6 bases to trimming and J lost 4 bases; unmatched junction nucleotides: 2. The CDR3 reads CAIRGLAAETQYF. CDR3 nucleotide sequence: TGTGCCATCAGAGGACTAGCGGCAGAGACCCAGTACTTC.

This clonotype appeared a few times. A read error may produce the germline difference seen at one junction end. The chain has TRBV15 and TRBJ2-5; D is tentatively TRBD1 or TRBD2 (5 bases each). This CDR3 has 14 amino acids. Germline CDR1 reads LNHNV; CDR2 reads YYDKDF (reference sequence). CDR3 nucleotide sequence: TGTGCCACCAGCAGCGGGACCCGGCCGGATGAGCAGTTTTTC. Its protein product is CATSSGTRPDEQFF. The whole variable domain, filled in from reference TRBV15 and TRBJ2-5, reads DAMVIQNPRYQVTQFGKPVTLSCSQTLNHNVMYWYQQKSSQAPKLLFHYYDKDFNNEADTPDNFQSRRPNTSFCFLDIRSPGLGDTAMYLCATSSGTRPDEQFFGPGTRLLVL.

The V and J genes are TRBV6-2 or TRBV6-3 and TRBJ1-2; D possibly corresponds to TRBD1 (5 bases). CDR3 length equals 15 residues. Germline V gene data show CDR1 as MNHEY and CDR2 as SVGEGT. Trimming removed 6 bases at V and 0 bases at J, with 14 bases between. The CDR3 DNA is TGTGCCAGCAGGGCGCAGGGCGAAGCTAACTATGGCTACACCTTC. It translates to CASRAQGEANYGYTF.

The rearrangement joins TRBV19 to TRBJ2-7; a possible D gene is TRBD2 (5 bases). V lost 5 bases to trimming and J lost 1 base, with 15 bases between them. Germline CDR1 reads LNHDA; CDR2 reads SQIVND (reference sequence). The CDR3 covers 15 residues. CDR3 in amino acids: CASSGGWGRSYEQYF. The CDR3 region has the DNA TGTGCCAGTAGTGGAGGTTGGGGAAGGTCCTACGAGCAGTACTTC.

This clonotype was found a few times. The gene calls are TRBV5-1 and TRBJ1-2; the match to TRBD1 covers 7 bases. The CDR3 has 15 amino acids. Trimming at V came to 0 bases and at J to 8 bases, leaving 10 bases not matched to a gene. Germline-derived CDR1 and CDR2 are SGHRS and YFSETQ. The CDR3 reads CASSLGTGQRWGYTF. The CDR3 bases are TGCGCCAGCAGCTTGGGAACGGGACAGCGTTGGGGCTACACCTTC.